This T cell receptor beta chain was found in a study of cytomegalovirus exposure and HLA in healthy donors. On the study more broadly: Caucasian-associated ancestry cluster membership applied to around 80% of around 400 genotyped donors.

Nominally healthy donors provided the samples, though records likely missed some immune exposures. The PCR had 60 Vbeta and 13 Jbeta primers. Repertoires were generated with immunoSEQ multiplex PCR, while TCRdb's copy carries only in-frame clones and drops some. The sample has about 150,000 clones, around 75% seen once. Trimming removed 1 base from V and 6 bases from J, with 9 bases in between. Per the germline V gene, CDR1 is GTSNPN and CDR2 is SVGIG (reference sequence). This CDR3 spans 13 amino acids. The source is a man aged 25-45 years in good health and CMV-seronegative. Sequencing input: PBMCs. This chain joins TRBV30 and TRBJ2-2; D unclear. The CDR3 nucleotides are TGTGCCTGGAGTGCACGGGTCTCCGGGGAGCTGTTTTTT. Amino acid sequence: CAWSARVSGELFF. Based on the CDR3 plus reference TRBV30 and TRBJ2-2, the full variable domain is SQTIHQWPATLVQPVGSPLSLECTVEGTSNPNLYWYRQAAGRGLQLLFYSVGIGQISSEVPQNLSASRPQDRQFILSSKKLLLSDSGFYLCAWSARVSGELFFGEGSRLTVL.